These 32 T cell receptor beta chains came from one sample sequenced in a study of blood T cell repertoires in COVID-19. Libraries were prepared by immunoSEQ multiplex PCR; TCRdb keeps only in-frame clonotypes and omits some of them. The repertoire holds about 170,000 clones, with about four fifths as singletons. Sequencing input: peripheral blood. These receptors were taken from a man between 18 and 35 years old with active or convalescent COVID-19.

This clone was seen only once. CDR3 in DNA: TGTGCCAGCAGCCCACGGGTTGATACGCAGTATTTT. This sequence encodes CASSPRVDTQYF. V usage is TRBV7-6 and J usage is TRBJ2-3; the D is unclear. CDR3 length: 12 amino acids. V lost 5 bases and J lost 6, with 9 bases in between. Germline CDR1 and CDR2: SGHVS and FNYEAQ.

The chain recombines TRBV5-1 with TRBJ1-6, with D uncertain. CDR3 length: 15 amino acids. Between the trimmed V and J ends, which lost 4 bases and 7 bases, there was a span of 15 bases. Germline V gene data show CDR1 as SGHRS and CDR2 as YFSETQ. The CDR3 loop is CASSMHSNPNSPLHF. The CDR3 bases are TGCGCCAGCAGCATGCACTCTAATCCCAATTCACCCCTCCACTTT.

The table lists this clone with a few counts. The chain is built from TRBV19 and TRBJ2-3; TRBD2 might be the D (7 bases). Trimming removed 3 bases at V and 1 base at J, with 11 bases between. The germline CDR1 and CDR2 sequences are LNHDA and SQIVND (reference sequence). This CDR3 spans 15 amino acids. For the CDR3, the DNA is TGTGCCAGTAGTATGGGAGGGGGGCGCACAGATACGCAGTATTTT. Protein: CASSMGGGRTDTQYF.

The J gene is TRBJ1-4, the V gene TRBV5-1; TRBD1 matches at 12 bases. The trim removed 3 bases at V and 5 bases at J, leaving 5 bases unmatched. Germline assignment: CDR1 SGHRS and CDR2 YFSETQ. The CDR3 spans 16 residues. The CDR3 sequence is CASSWDRGQGNEKLFF. The CDR3 bases are TGCGCCAGCAGCTGGGACAGGGGGCAAGGGAATGAAAAACTGTTTTTT. The full variable domain, rest sourced from reference TRBV5-1 and TRBJ1-4, is KAGVTQTPRYLIKTRGQQVTLSCSPISGHRSVSWYQQTPGQGLQFLFEYFSETQRNKGNFPGRFSGRQFSNSRSEMNVSTLELGDSALYLCASSWDRGQGNEKLFFGSGTQLSVL.

This clone occurred once. V is TRBV7-3 and J is TRBJ2-2, with 14 bases fitting TRBD2. The CDR3 length is 18 residues. Germline CDR1 and CDR2: SGHTA and FQGTGA. The trim removed 5 bases at V and 4 bases at J, leaving 9 bases unmatched. CDR3 protein: CASSLNGLAGGGTGELFF. CDR3 sequence (DNA): TGTGCCAGCAGCCTTAATGGACTAGCGGGAGGAGGCACCGGGGAGCTGTTTTTT.

V and J are TRBV9 and TRBJ2-2, with 8 nucleotides matching TRBD1. The CDR3 consists of 15 residues. Germline CDR1 reads SGDLS; CDR2 reads YYNGEE. V lost 4 bases to trimming and J lost 2 bases; unmatched junction nucleotides: 4. The CDR3 region is CASSHGQGNTGELFF. CDR3 bases: TGTGCCAGCAGCCACGGACAGGGAAACACCGGGGAGCTGTTTTTT.

The chain joins TRBV5-1 to TRBJ2-5, with D perhaps matching TRBD1 (6 bases). The CDR3 is 15 amino acids. Germline CDR1 SGHRS, CDR2 YFSETQ. Between the trimmed V and J ends, which lost 0 bases and 2 bases, there was a span of 11 bases. The CDR3 loop reads CASSLARTEQETQYF. The CDR3 DNA follows: TGCGCCAGCAGCTTGGCCAGGACAGAACAAGAGACCCAGTACTTC. Combining the CDR3 with reference TRBV5-1 and TRBJ2-5 gives the whole variable domain KAGVTQTPRYLIKTRGQQVTLSCSPISGHRSVSWYQQTPGQGLQFLFEYFSETQRNKGNFPGRFSGRQFSNSRSEMNVSTLELGDSALYLCASSLARTEQETQYFGPGTRLLVL.

The CDR3 here is CASSFRTGGSADTQYF. In nucleotides, the CDR3 is TGTGCCAGCAGCTTTCGGACAGGGGGCTCGGCAGATACGCAGTATTTT. The V and J genes are TRBV9 and TRBJ2-3; the match to TRBD1 covers 11 bases. The CDR3 runs to 16 residues. Germline values: CDR1 SGDLS, CDR2 YYNGEE. Trimming at V came to 4 bases and at J to 4 bases, leaving 8 bases not matched to a gene.

For this clone: This sample also contains other DNA sequences that code for the same CDR3. The J gene is TRBJ2-3, the V gene TRBV5-1; TRBD2 aligns across 11 bases. Per germline, CDR1 SGHRS and CDR2 YFSETQ. This CDR3 comprises 15 residues. Trimming took 4 bases from V and 3 from J; bases not matched to a gene: 4. CDR3 amino acids: CASSTLAGETDTQYF. CDR3 bases: TGCGCCAGCAGCACACTAGCGGGGGAGACAGATACGCAGTATTTT.

V and J are TRBV4-3 and TRBJ1-2, with D perhaps matching TRBD1 (5 bases). Trimming pared 0 bases from V and 4 bases from J, leaving 12 bases between. The CDR3 has 15 amino acids. The germline V gene encodes CDR1 LGHNA and CDR2 YSLEER. The CDR3 nucleotides read TGCGCCAGCAGCCAAGATACCCAGGGCCTCTATGGCTACACCTTC. Translating gives CASSQDTQGLYGYTF.

This clone was observed a handful of times. The chain uses TRBV2 and TRBJ1-5; no firm D call. Germline CDR1 SNHLY, CDR2 FYNNEI. Trimming cost V 6 bases and J 4 bases, with 16 bases left between them. CDR3 length: 15 amino acids. The CDR3 protein is CASRPHIEGNQPQHF. The CDR3 coding sequence is TGTGCCAGCAGACCCCACATCGAGGGAAATCAGCCCCAGCATTTT. Based on the CDR3 plus reference TRBV2 and TRBJ1-5, the full variable domain is EPEVTQTPSHQVTQMGQEVILRCVPISNHLYFYWYRQILGQKVEFLVSFYNNEISEKSEIFDDQFSVERPDGSNFTLKIRSTKLEDSAMYFCASRPHIEGNQPQHFGDGTRLSIL.

V and J are TRBV6-5 and TRBJ1-2; 9 positions match TRBD1. The CDR3 length is 13 residues. Germline CDR1 reads MNHEY; CDR2 reads SVGAGI. The J segment lost 6 bases and the V segment lost 6 bases, leaving 5 bases of the junction unmatched. CDR3 loop: CASSLGQGHGYTF. The CDR3 DNA is TGTGCCAGCAGCCTAGGACAGGGGCATGGCTACACCTTC.

The table lists this clone with a few counts. The chain couples TRBV4-2 to TRBJ2-7; 9 bases agree with TRBD2. The V segment lost 2 bases and the J segment 2 bases; nucleotides outside the gene matches: 7. Germline V lookup: CDR1 LGHNA, CDR2 YNFKEQ. CDR3 length: 16 amino acids. CDR3 sequence: CASSQILAGETYEQYF. CDR3 DNA: TGTGCCAGCAGCCAAATATTAGCGGGGGAGACCTACGAGCAGTACTTC.

This sequence joins TRBV7-2 and TRBJ1-2; TRBD1 matches 11 bases. The germline V gene has CDR1 SGHTA and CDR2 FQGNSA. This CDR3 contains 15 residues. V shed 2 bases and J 2 bases; nucleotides not matched to a gene: 1. The CDR3 coding sequence is TGTGCCAGCAGCTTACGGACAGGGGGCAACTATGGCTACACCTTC. Its protein is CASSLRTGGNYGYTF.

The CDR3 here is CASSSTPGQPQHF. The CDR3 bases are TGTGCCAGCAGCTCGACCCCCGGGCAGCCCCAGCATTTT. The chain carries TRBV5-4 and TRBJ1-5; no definite D call. Germline CDR1 reads SGHNT; CDR2 reads YYREEE (reference sequence). This CDR3 region has 13 residues. V lost 3 bases and J 7 bases, leaving 11 bases between the germline ends.

The V and J genes are TRBV3-1 (or the pseudogene TRBV3-2) and TRBJ2-7; D gene ambiguous. Germline V gene lookup returns CDR1 LGHDT and CDR2 YNNKEL (reference sequence). CDR3 length: 12 residues. The V gene lost 10 bases and the J gene lost 0 bases, with 10 bases spanning the gap. The CDR3 loop is CATMSPSYEQYF. The CDR3 bases are TGTGCCACCATGTCCCCCTCCTACGAGCAGTACTTC.

The chain links TRBV5-1 to TRBJ2-3, with 11 bases fitting TRBD1. The CDR3 sequence is 16 residues long. V lost 0 bases to trimming and J lost 5 bases; unmatched junction nucleotides: 5. Germline assignment: CDR1 SGHRS and CDR2 YFSETQ. The CDR3 loop is CASSLGRGQGVDTQYF. DNA of the CDR3: TGCGCCAGCAGCTTGGGCAGGGGACAGGGGGTAGATACGCAGTATTTT.

The chain has TRBV19 and TRBJ1-4, with 9 bases aligning to TRBD1. The CDR3 is 18 residues long. In germline, CDR1 is LNHDA, CDR2 SQIVND (reference sequence). V was pared by 5 bases and J by 0 bases, with 10 bases of the junction left unmatched. The CDR3: CASSARGQGRATNEKLFF. CDR3 bases: TGTGCCAGTAGTGCCAGGGGACAGGGAAGGGCAACTAATGAAAAACTGTTTTTT.

The V gene is TRBV6-2 or TRBV6-3, the J gene TRBJ1-5; weak D call: TRBD1 (5 bases). This CDR3 spans 15 amino acids. V dropped 2 bases and J dropped 4 bases, with 12 bases sitting between them. Germline CDR1 and CDR2: MNHEY and SVGEGT. The CDR3 sequence is CASSYQQEQNQPQHF. The DNA of the CDR3 is TGTGCCAGCAGTTACCAACAGGAACAAAATCAGCCCCAGCATTTT.

The chain links TRBV20-1 to TRBJ2-3; 8 bases line up with TRBD2. CDR3 size: 16 residues. Trimming at V came to 3 bases and at J to 5 bases, leaving 13 bases not matched to a gene. Germline V CDR1 and CDR2: DFQATT, SNEGSKA (reference sequence). The chain's CDR3 is CSASGVSGVWEDTQYF. The DNA for the CDR3 is TGCAGTGCTAGTGGGGTTAGCGGGGTTTGGGAAGATACGCAGTATTTT.

The V call is TRBV5-6, the J call TRBJ2-4, with 8 positions matching TRBD1. V was pared by 6 bases and J by 7 bases, with 6 bases of the junction left unmatched. Germline CDR1 SGHDT, CDR2 YYEEEE. The CDR3 runs to 13 residues. CDR3 region: CASNLDRGNIQYF. In DNA form, the CDR3 reads TGTGCCAGCAACCTCGACAGGGGCAACATTCAGTACTTC.

The rearrangement joins TRBV6-6 to TRBJ2-5; 11 bases align to TRBD2. V lost 6 bases, J lost 5 bases, and 8 bases stayed unmatched. Germline CDR1 and CDR2: MNHNY and SVGAGI (reference sequence). CDR3 length equals 15 residues. CDR3 protein: CASSVSSGRSETQYF. The CDR3 bases are TGTGCCAGCAGCGTTTCTAGCGGGAGGTCTGAGACCCAGTACTTC.

V and J are TRBV11-2 and TRBJ2-2, with TRBD2 identical over 12 bases. CDR1 SGHAT and CDR2 FQNNGV come from the germline V gene. The CDR3 covers 16 residues. V lost 1 base, J lost 4 bases, and 1 base stayed unmatched. CDR3 nucleotide sequence: TGTGCCAGCAGCTTAGTACTAGCGGGAGGCACCGGGGAGCTGTTTTTT. Protein: CASSLVLAGGTGELFF.

The V gene is TRBV6-4, the J gene TRBJ2-4; D ambiguous. The CDR3 has 14 amino acids. In germline, CDR1 is MRHNA, CDR2 SNTAGT. V lost 3 bases to trimming and J lost 6 bases, with 12 bases between them. The CDR3 DNA is TGTGCCAGCAGTGAGGAGATCGGCGGAAACATTCAGTACTTC. Amino acids: CASSEEIGGNIQYF.

The chain is built from TRBV11-2 and TRBJ2-2; a weak D match, TRBD2 (6 bases). V was pared by 3 bases and J by 6 bases, with 14 bases between. Germline values: CDR1 SGHAT, CDR2 FQNNGV. There are 15 residues in the CDR3. DNA of the CDR3: TGTGCCAGCAGCTTGGGGGGTGGTGTGGCCGGGGAGCTGTTTTTT. Translated: CASSLGGGVAGELFF.

This CDR3 reads CAISESGLEGLGNQPQHF. CDR3 in DNA: TGTGCCATCAGTGAGTCGGGGTTGGAGGGGTTGGGCAATCAGCCCCAGCATTTT. This chain uses TRBV10-3 with TRBJ1-5; D might be TRBD1 (5 bases). The CDR3 has 18 residues. Between the trimmed V and J ends, which lost 0 bases and 2 bases, there was a span of 17 bases. Germline lookup yields CDR1 ENHRY and CDR2 SYGVKD.

The chain recombines TRBV2 with TRBJ2-4, with TRBD1 matching 7 bases. Trimming removed 4 bases from V and 2 bases from J; junction bases left unmatched: 2. Germline assignment: CDR1 SNHLY and CDR2 FYNNEI. The CDR3 is 14 amino acids. The CDR3 sequence is CASSAQGTKNIQYF. CDR3 DNA: TGTGCCAGCAGTGCACAGGGGACCAAAAACATTCAGTACTTC.

This clone was seen only a few times. The rearrangement joins TRBV5-1 to TRBJ1-6; TRBD1 might be the D (6 bases). This CDR3 is built from 14 residues. Trimming removed 6 bases from V and 5 bases from J, with 12 bases in between. The germline gives CDR1 SGHRS, CDR2 YFSETQ. The CDR3 spells CASTRAGDNSPLHF. The CDR3 DNA reads TGCGCCAGCACCCGGGCAGGGGATAATTCACCCCTCCACTTT.

The chain uses TRBV28 and TRBJ2-5; possible D gene TRBD1, 6 bases. Germline CDR1 MDHEN, CDR2 SYDVKM. This CDR3 spans 15 amino acids. V was cut by 3 bases and J by 2 bases, with 13 bases left in between. The CDR3 nucleotides are TGTGCCAGCAGTTTTCCCGACAGGTATCAAGAGACCCAGTACTTC. This gives the protein CASSFPDRYQETQYF.

Concerning this clone: One end of the junction fails to match germline, which may point to a read error. The genes are TRBV3-1 (or the pseudogene TRBV3-2) and TRBJ1-2, with 8 bases that match TRBD1. Germline V gives CDR1 LGHDT, CDR2 YNNKEL (reference sequence). The CDR3 sequence is 16 residues long. The CDR3 DNA reads TGTGCCAGCAGCCAAGGGGGACAGGCCCCTAAGTATGGCTACACCTTC. Translating it yields CASSQGGQAPKYGYTF.

CDR3 in amino acids: CASSLGLAGVRTPYNEQFF. Written as DNA, the CDR3 is TGCGCCAGCAGCTTGGGGCTAGCGGGAGTTAGGACCCCCTACAATGAGCAGTTCTTC. The chain couples TRBV5-1 to TRBJ2-1, with 10 bases matching TRBD2. This CDR3 is 19 amino acids long. In germline, CDR1 is SGHRS, CDR2 YFSETQ. Trimming at V came to 0 bases and at J to 2 bases, leaving 11 bases not matched to a gene.

The chain has TRBV7-6 and TRBJ2-1; D is possibly TRBD1 (5 bases). Germline V lookup: CDR1 SGHVS, CDR2 FNYEAQ. V was cut by 1 base and J by 6 bases, with 16 bases left in between. This CDR3 contains 16 residues. CDR3 loop: CASSLVLSRVGNEQFF. CDR3 DNA sequence: TGTGCCAGCAGCTTAGTTTTAAGCAGGGTGGGCAATGAGCAGTTCTTC.